This T cell receptor beta chain was obtained from a study of T cells after yellow fever vaccination. A 5'RACE template-switching step, the method used to make TCR cDNA, added a universal primer site and UMIs. TCRdb reprocessed the 5' RACE reads with MiXCR, giving one entry per CDR3 protein. The sample has fewer than 350,000 distinct CDR3 sequences, roughly 8.7% seen once. This clonotype has a handful of counts. CDR3 length equals 13 residues. The V gene's germline CDR1 is GTSNPN and CDR2 SVGIG (reference sequence). V was cut by 0 bases and J by 2 bases, with 7 bases left in between. Sequences were derived from PBMCs, sampled on the day of the first yellow fever vaccination. The TCR was taken from a man aged 18 to 29 who received the YFV17D yellow fever vaccine. The chain is built from TRBV30 and TRBJ2-5; D unclear. The CDR3 reads CAWSVQPQETQYF. The CDR3 nucleotides are TGTGCCTGGAGTGTACAACCGCAAGAGACCCAGTACTTC.